Listed here is a single T cell receptor (beta chain). The data were produced by immunoSEQ multiplex PCR, yet TCRdb's version contains in-frame clones alone and is incomplete. Of about 5,500 clones in the sample, roughly four fifths were seen once. These data come from a study of T cell repertoires in ileal Crohn's disease. CDR1 and CDR2 (germline): SGHNT, YYREEE (reference sequence). The CDR3 is made up of 15 amino acids. J was trimmed by 5 bases and V by 2 bases; bases with no gene match: 7. Sequencing was done on a sample of ileal tissue. The receptor was derived from an adult with Crohn's disease. The chain has TRBV5-4 and TRBJ1-2; 9 nucleotides agree with TRBD1. The CDR3 protein is CASSFHTGGEYGYTF. Written as DNA, the CDR3 is TGTGCCAGCAGCTTCCATACAGGGGGCGAGTATGGCTACACCTTC.